The 27 T cell receptor beta chains below all came from one sample that was sequenced in a study of blood T cells in healthy people across ages. Using a J-beta primer mix together with a sample-barcoded 5' primer, a second PCR was run for roughly 7 to 11 cycles. MiXCR, run by TCRdb on the 5' RACE reads, gives a single entry per CDR3 protein. The sample lists fewer than 800,000 distinct CDR3 sequences; approximately 31% were seen once. The sequencing sample was made of blood. These receptors were taken from a woman aged 80 or older in good health.

Worth noting for this clonotype: This sequence may be a read error, since a much larger clone differs from it by one base. The rearrangement joins TRBV20-1 to TRBJ1-5; D not resolved. The ends were cut back, 5 bases at V and 3 bases at J, with 20 bases in the middle. The germline CDR1 and CDR2 sequences are DFQATT and SNEGSKA (reference sequence). The CDR3 has 16 amino acids. Written as DNA, the CDR3 is TGCAGTGCTTTAAATGCGGGTGGGAGTAACAATCAGCCCCAGCATTTT. Protein product: CSALNAGGSNNQPQHF.

In this sample, this clonotype turned up a few times. The chain combines TRBV10-3 with TRBJ2-1; 8 positions agree with TRBD2. V dropped 6 bases and J dropped 4; count of bases not matched to a gene: 11. The CDR3 length is 16 residues. CDR1 and CDR2 from the germline V gene are ENHRY and SYGVKD. The DNA of the CDR3 is TGTGCCATCAGGGGGAACCGGGAGGGCCAGTACAATGAGCAGTTCTTC. As protein: CAIRGNREGQYNEQFF.

The V call is TRBV5-1, the J call TRBJ1-4; 7 bases map to TRBD1. The CDR3 contains 15 residues. Germline CDR1 and CDR2: SGHRS and YFSETQ. With V trimmed by 4 bases and J by 8 bases, 11 bases remained unmatched. The CDR3 bases are TGCGCCAGCAGCCGCCGCGGAGGGGGCCAGGAAAAACTGTTTTTT. Translating gives CASSRRGGGQEKLFF. Variable domain in full (rest from reference TRBV5-1 and TRBJ1-4): KAGVTQTPRYLIKTRGQQVTLSCSPISGHRSVSWYQQTPGQGLQFLFEYFSETQRNKGNFPGRFSGRQFSNSRSEMNVSTLELGDSALYLCASSRRGGGQEKLFFGSGTQLSVL.

In the case of this clonotype: The junction differs from germline at one of its ends, possibly a read error. The chain couples TRBV6-1 to TRBJ2-2, with D possibly TRBD2 on 5 matching bases. CDR3 length: 16 amino acids. From germline, CDR1 is MNHNS and CDR2 SASEGT. Written as DNA, the CDR3 is TGTGCCAGCAGTGAATTGCGACACCAGAACACCGGGGAGCGGTTTTTT. Protein sequence: CASSELRHQNTGERFF.

The V call is TRBV20-1, the J call TRBJ1-1; no clear D. CDR3 length equals 16 residues. Trimming stripped 0 bases from V and 0 bases from J, with 14 bases between. Germline CDR1 DFQATT, CDR2 SNEGSKA (reference sequence). The CDR3 DNA reads TGCAGTGCTAGAGATGAGCCGGTTGGGATGAACACTGAAGCTTTCTTT. Protein product: CSARDEPVGMNTEAFF.

This clonotype was seen only a few times. The chain carries TRBV6-5 and TRBJ1-3; D gene uncertain. This CDR3 contains 15 residues. The germline V gene encodes CDR1 MNHEY and CDR2 SVGAGI. V was shortened by 2 bases and J by 0 bases, with 8 bases between the two germline ends. The DNA for the CDR3 is TGTGCCAGCAGTTACAGTAGGGACTCTGGAAACACCATATATTTT. Its translation is CASSYSRDSGNTIYF.

This chain joins TRBV12-3 or TRBV12-4 and TRBJ2-4; D assignment may be TRBD1 or TRBD2 (6 bases each). V was shortened by 6 bases and J by 2 bases, with 14 bases between the two germline ends. The CDR3 has 15 residues. Here the CDR3 DNA reads TGTGCCAGCAGCGATACAGGGAGGCCCAAAAACATTCAGTACTTC. It yields the protein CASSDTGRPKNIQYF.

This clonotype turned up a few times. The chain links TRBV3-1 to TRBJ2-5, with 7 nucleotides matching TRBD1. Germline CDR1 is LGHDT and CDR2 is YNNKEL (reference sequence). The CDR3 extends over 15 amino acids. V lost 4 bases and J lost 1; bases outside the gene matches: 6. CDR3 amino acids: CASSRAPGGQETQYF. In DNA, the CDR3 is TGTGCCAGCAGCCGAGCACCAGGGGGCCAAGAGACCCAGTACTTC.

This clonotype was seen only a few times. The gene calls are TRBV27 and TRBJ1-6, with D perhaps matching TRBD1 (6 bases). Trimming cost V 3 bases and J 10 bases, with 19 bases left between them. In germline, CDR1 is MNHEY, CDR2 SMNVEV (reference sequence). The CDR3 runs 16 residues. The CDR3 protein is CASSFTPGARESPLHF. The CDR3 DNA reads as TGTGCCAGCAGTTTCACCCCAGGGGCCAGGGAGTCACCCCTCCACTTT.

This clonotype was recorded many times. This chain links TRBV29-1 with TRBJ1-2; D is possibly TRBD1 (5 bases). The CDR3 covers 14 residues. The germline V and J ends were trimmed by 2 bases and 6 bases, with 16 bases remaining between them. CDR1 SQVTM and CDR2 ANQGSEA come from the germline V gene. The CDR3 DNA sequence: TGCAGCGTTGAACCGGCGGGGAGGGGCAATGGCTACACCTTC. As protein: CSVEPAGRGNGYTF.

About this clonotype: With a much larger clone just one base away, this may be a read error. The genes are TRBV7-2 and TRBJ2-4; TRBD1 aligns across 7 bases. Unmatched junction bases numbered 10, after V lost 6 bases and J lost 2 bases. This CDR3 spans 16 amino acids. The germline V gene encodes CDR1 SGHTA and CDR2 FQGNSA. CDR3 bases: TGTGCCAGCAGTTATAGAGGGGGCGCTACCAAAAACATTCAGTACTTC. It encodes CASSYRGGATKNIQYF.

There are a few counts of this clonotype. The chain has TRBV6-6 and TRBJ1-4; D unclear. The CDR3 spans 14 residues. In germline, CDR1 is MNHNY, CDR2 SVGAGI (reference sequence). With 8 bases removed from V and 0 bases from J, the gap between germline ends came to 10 bases. CDR3 residues: CASRSAATNEKLFF. DNA for the CDR3: TGTGCCAGCCGGTCAGCTGCAACTAATGAAAAACTGTTTTTT.

This clonotype has a count of ten or more. CDR3 DNA sequence: TGTGCCAGCAGCTTAGAAGGGACAGTTGATTCACCCCTCCACTTT. As protein: CASSLEGTVDSPLHF. The V and J genes are TRBV7-6 and TRBJ1-6; 7 nucleotides agree with TRBD1. Germline V gene lookup returns CDR1 SGHVS and CDR2 FNYEAQ. This CDR3 contains 15 residues. V dropped 1 base and J dropped 8; count of bases not matched to a gene: 5.

This sequence joins TRBV9 and TRBJ2-1; TRBD1 is a possible D gene (6 bases). The CDR3 loop spans 13 amino acids. CDR1 and CDR2 from the germline V gene are SGDLS and YYNGEE. Trimming took off 1 base at V and 10 bases at J, with 12 bases between the two ends. CDR3 protein: CASSVLERGEQFF. The CDR3 DNA reads TGTGCCAGCAGCGTACTGGAAAGGGGGGAGCAGTTCTTC. Using reference TRBV9 and TRBJ2-1 for the parts outside the CDR3, the full variable domain is DSGVTQTPKHLITATGQRVTLRCSPRSGDLSVYWYQQSLDQGLQFLIQYYNGEERAKGNILERFSAQQFPDLHSELNLSSLELGDSALYFCASSVLERGEQFFGPGTRLTVL.

On this clonotype itself: A much larger clone sits a single nucleotide away, making a read error possible. The genes are TRBV20-1 and TRBJ1-5, with TRBD1 identical over 7 bases. This CDR3 has 15 amino acids. V was clipped by 3 bases and J by 7 bases; unmatched bases: 12. Germline V gives CDR1 DFQATT, CDR2 SNEGSKA (reference sequence). CDR3 sequence (DNA): TGCAGTGCTAGCCGCCCTATAGGGGGCCGGCAGCCCCAGCATTTT. It translates to CSASRPIGGRQPQHF.

In its sample, this clonotype was seen many times. The chain links TRBV5-1 to TRBJ2-1; D unresolved. The CDR3 contains 13 residues. Germline-derived CDR1 and CDR2 are SGHRS and YFSETQ. The germline V and J ends were trimmed by 4 bases and 5 bases, with 10 bases remaining between them. The CDR3, as DNA: TGCGCCAGCAGCCCGGAATGGGACAATGAGCAGTTCTTC. This translates into CASSPEWDNEQFF.

The CDR3 protein is CASSTWLPNEQYF. CDR3 nucleotide sequence: TGTGCCAGCAGCACGTGGCTACCCAATGAGCAGTACTTC. V is TRBV7-2 and J is TRBJ2-5; no clear D gene. Germline assignment: CDR1 SGHTA and CDR2 FQGNSA. CDR3 length: 13 residues. Trimming cost V 5 bases and J 11 bases, with 18 bases left between them.

In its sample, this clonotype was seen many times. V usage is TRBV6-5 and J usage is TRBJ2-7; TRBD1 matches at 8 bases. V trimming: 7 bases; J trimming: 3 bases; junction bases outside the gene matches: 14. Germline CDR1 reads MNHEY; CDR2 reads SVGAGI. The CDR3 totals 16 residues. The CDR3 spells CASTELTGEENYEQYF. The CDR3 DNA sequence: TGTGCCAGCACCGAGTTGACAGGGGAAGAAAACTACGAGCAGTACTTC.

In this sample, this clonotype turned up many times. The rearrangement links TRBV6-5 to TRBJ2-7; tentatively, D is TRBD1 (8 bases). Germline V gene data show CDR1 as MNHEY and CDR2 as SVGAGI. CDR3 length equals 13 residues. The V gene lost 7 bases and the J gene lost 7 bases, with 17 bases spanning the gap. This CDR3 reads CASTLHRGGEQYF. CDR3 nucleotide sequence: TGTGCCAGCACCCTGCACAGGGGGGGAGAGCAGTACTTC.

Ten or more counts support this clonotype. V is TRBV28 and J is TRBJ1-5; D is unresolved. With 6 bases removed from V and 0 bases from J, the gap between germline ends came to 15 bases. The CDR3 runs to 16 residues. Germline values: CDR1 MDHEN, CDR2 SYDVKM. The CDR3 DNA reads TGTGCCAGCAGGGGGATTTTGATTAATAGCAATCAGCCCCAGCATTTT. Its translation: CASRGILINSNQPQHF. Full variable domain (rest looked up from reference TRBV28 and TRBJ1-5): DVKVTQSSRYLVKRTGEKVFLECVQDMDHENMFWYRQDPGLGLRLIYFSYDVKMKEKGDIPEGYSVSREKKERFSLILESASTNQTSMYLCASRGILINSNQPQHFGDGTRLSIL.

The chain joins TRBV5-1 to TRBJ2-2, with D unclear. This CDR3 has 14 amino acids. The germline gives CDR1 SGHRS, CDR2 YFSETQ. Between the trimmed V and J ends, which lost 0 bases and 3 bases, there was a span of 6 bases. CDR3 loop: CASSLVVDTGELFF. Written as DNA, the CDR3 is TGCGCCAGCAGCTTGGTTGTTGACACCGGGGAGCTGTTTTTT.

The sample holds a few counts of this clonotype. This could be a read error, since a much larger clone is one nucleotide away. V gene TRBV6-1 combines with J gene TRBJ1-2; unclear D gene. The CDR3 extends over 14 amino acids. V lost 0 bases and J lost 4, with 9 bases in between. CDR1 is MNHNS and CDR2 is SASEGT in the germline V gene. The CDR3, as DNA: TGTGCCAGCAGTGAAGCGGGAGGGTGCTATGGCTACACCTTC. This sequence encodes CASSEAGGCYGYTF.

This clonotype occurred many times. J is TRBJ2-5 and V is TRBV28; 9 bases are shared with TRBD2. Germline V gene sequence: CDR1 MDHEN, CDR2 SYDVKM. J was trimmed by 2 bases and V by 7 bases; bases with no gene match: 14. The CDR3 sequence is 17 residues long. CDR3 residues: CASMTRRGGPLQETQYF. CDR3 DNA sequence: TGTGCCAGCATGACGAGGCGGGGGGGCCCTTTACAAGAGACCCAGTACTTC.

The chain is built from TRBV12-3 or TRBV12-4 and TRBJ1-1, with unresolved D. Deletions cut 3 bases from V and 5 bases from J, with 19 bases between. CDR3 length equals 16 residues. CDR3 bases: TGTGCCAGCAGTTTGTTAAGGGTTGGCGGTTCGACTGAAGCTTTCTTT. This sequence encodes CASSLLRVGGSTEAFF.

Regarding this clonotype: It may be a read error: a sequence one base away is much more abundant. The gene calls are TRBV5-4 and TRBJ2-5, with D uncertain. Germline-derived CDR1 and CDR2 are SGHNT and YYREEE (reference sequence). With 4 bases removed from V and 1 base from J, the gap between germline ends came to 8 bases. CDR3 length equals 13 residues. The CDR3 sequence is CASSRNTQETQYF. The CDR3 DNA follows: TGTGCCAGCAGCCGGAATACCCAAGAGACCCAGTACTTC. The full variable domain, rest sourced from reference TRBV5-4 and TRBJ2-5, is ETGVTQSPTHLIKTRGQQVTLRCSSQSGHNTVSWYQQALGQGPQFIFQYYREEENGRGNFPPRFSGLQFPNYSSELNVNALELDDSALYLCASSRNTQETQYFGPGTRLLVL.

V usage is TRBV9 and J usage is TRBJ2-3, with 7 bases fitting TRBD2. This CDR3 has 15 amino acids. The germline V gene has CDR1 SGDLS and CDR2 YYNGEE. V gave up 1 base and J gave up 2 bases; unmatched junction bases: 4. The CDR3 DNA sequence: TGTGCCAGCAGCGTATCAACTAGCGACACAGATACGCAGTATTTT. It is translated as CASSVSTSDTDTQYF.

Comment on this clonotype: Possible read error: a much larger clone is one base away. The rearrangement uses TRBV5-5 and TRBJ2-7; a possible D gene is TRBD2 (7 bases). The germline V gene has CDR1 SGHKS and CDR2 YYEKEE (reference sequence). The CDR3 is made up of 16 amino acids. V was cut by 1 base and J by 7 bases, with 21 bases left in between. The CDR3: CASSLMLGGAENEQYF. CDR3 in DNA: TGTGCCAGCAGCTTGATGCTAGGGGGGGCTGAGAATGAGCAGTACTTC.